This TCR beta chain was recorded in a study of CD8 T cells in Susac syndrome. There are 13 residues in the CDR3. Trimming cost V 4 bases and J 5 bases; bases outside gene matches: 0. CDR1 MGHRA and CDR2 YSYEKL come from the germline V gene. High-throughput TCR beta sequencing covered peripheral CD8+ and CD4+ T cells. Negative isolation was applied to CD8+ and CD4+ T cells, and FACS enrichment was applied to TEMRA cells. RNA totalling roughly 0.45 to 1 ug underwent reverse transcription with random hexamers. Coverage of TCR beta CDR3 amplification by immunoSEQ multiplex PCR extended to 54 Vbeta and 13 Jbeta. In TCRdb, the immunoSEQ multiplex PCR reads were re-called with MiXCR into one record per CDR3 protein. The sample includes around 150,000 distinct CDR3 sequences, around 94% of them seen just once.

The TCR comes from a human donor in good health. This rearrangement joins TRBV4-1 to TRBJ1-5; 9 positions match TRBD1. Sequencing was carried out using CD4+ T cells from PBMCs. The CDR3 reads CASSRTGDQPQHF. In nucleotides, the CDR3 is TGCGCCAGCAGCCGGACAGGGGATCAGCCCCAGCATTTT.